Presented here are 30 T cell receptor beta chains from one specimen sequenced in a study of fetal regulatory T cell absence and autoimmunity. Profiling relied on immunoSEQ multiplex PCR, and the TCRdb table lists in-frame clones only, not all of them. The sample lists 95,000 to 100,000 clones, roughly 78% occurring once. The sequencing sample was made of pancreas tissue. The receptors derive from a male donor with IPEX syndrome.

About this clone: The same CDR3 arises from other DNA sequences in this sample as well. This chain links TRBV11-2 with TRBJ2-7, with D hard to call. The CDR3 consists of 13 residues. Germline V CDR1 and CDR2: SGHAT, FQNNGV. V shed 1 base and J shed 3 bases, with 7 bases lying between them. CDR3: CASSLGQSYEQYF. DNA of the CDR3: TGTGCCAGCAGCTTAGGGCAGAGCTACGAGCAGTACTTC.

V usage is TRBV7-8 and J usage is TRBJ2-1; the match to TRBD2 covers 14 bases. CDR1 and CDR2 from the germline V gene are SGHVS and FQNEAQ. The CDR3 loop spans 15 amino acids. The trim removed 3 bases at V and 8 bases at J, leaving 3 bases unmatched. CDR3 region: CASSLGTSGRDEQFF. The CDR3 nucleotides read TGTGCCAGCAGCTTGGGGACTAGCGGGAGAGATGAGCAGTTCTTC. The full variable domain, its missing parts supplied by reference TRBV7-8 and TRBJ2-1, is GAGVSQSPRYKVAKRGQDVALRCDPISGHVSLFWYQQALGQGPEFLTYFQNEAQLDKSGLPSDRFFAERPEGSVSTLKIQRTQQEDSAVYLCASSLGTSGRDEQFFGPGTRLTVL.

This clone has just one count. The V gene is TRBV29-1, the J gene TRBJ2-7; 9 nucleotides agree with TRBD2. Losses at the gene ends were 6 bases for V and 7 bases for J; bases not matched to a gene: 7. The germline gives CDR1 SQVTM, CDR2 ANQGSEA. This CDR3 contains 12 residues. The CDR3 sequence: CSVELAGVEQYF. CDR3 in DNA: TGCAGCGTGGAATTAGCGGGAGTTGAGCAGTACTTC.

This clone was seen a single time. The chain carries TRBV5-4 and TRBJ1-1; maybe TRBD1 (6 bases). Trimming stripped 0 bases from V and 5 bases from J, with 14 bases between. This CDR3 has 15 amino acids. The V gene's germline CDR1 is SGHNT and CDR2 YYREEE (reference sequence). The CDR3 DNA sequence: TGTGCCAGCAGCTTGGTCGGGGGCGCTGGGACTGAAGCTTTCTTT. Residues: CASSLVGGAGTEAFF.

The V call is TRBV7-9, the J call TRBJ2-1; 12 positions match TRBD2. The CDR3 loop spans 16 amino acids. V lost 3 bases, J lost 6 bases, and 6 bases stayed unmatched. Germline V gene sequence: CDR1 SEHNR, CDR2 FQNEAQ (reference sequence). CDR3 protein: CASSFSTSGSPNEQFF. Here the CDR3 DNA reads TGTGCCAGCAGCTTCTCGACTAGCGGGAGCCCCAATGAGCAGTTCTTC.

This sequence joins TRBV25-1 and TRBJ1-3; D not certain. CDR3 length: 14 amino acids. Trimming removed 3 bases at V and 4 bases at J, with 10 bases between. Germline values: CDR1 MGHDK, CDR2 SYGVNS. CDR3 amino acids: CASSDHPAGNTIYF. The CDR3 DNA reads TGTGCCAGCAGTGACCATCCGGCGGGAAACACCATATATTTT.

The chain couples TRBV9 to TRBJ2-7; 12 positions match TRBD2. Germline loops: CDR1 SGDLS, CDR2 YYNGEE. The CDR3 is 14 amino acids. J was trimmed by 2 bases and V by 3 bases; bases with no gene match: 0. This CDR3 reads CASSASGGAYEQYF. The CDR3 nucleotides are TGTGCCAGCAGCGCTAGCGGGGGGGCCTACGAGCAGTACTTC.

The V gene is TRBV19, the J gene TRBJ1-5; TRBD1 agrees at 10 bases. Trimming took 3 bases from V and 2 from J; bases not matched to a gene: 1. The CDR3 covers 15 residues. Germline CDR1 and CDR2: LNHDA and SQIVND (reference sequence). This CDR3 is CASSMGTGGNQPQHF. The CDR3 bases are TGTGCCAGTAGTATGGGGACAGGGGGCAATCAGCCCCAGCATTTT.

The V call is TRBV30, the J call TRBJ1-6, with TRBD1 matching over 9 bases. Germline loops: CDR1 GTSNPN, CDR2 SVGIG (reference sequence). V shed 0 bases, J shed 10 bases, and the junction held 10 bases outside the gene matches. This CDR3 is built from 16 residues. In DNA, the CDR3 is TGTGCCTGGAGTGTAGGTAGGGACAGGGTAGGATCACCCCTCCACTTT. Its protein product is CAWSVGRDRVGSPLHF.

The rearrangement uses TRBV16 and TRBJ2-5; 7 bases are shared with TRBD1. V trimming: 4 bases; J trimming: 5 bases; junction bases outside the gene matches: 7. The CDR3 totals 14 residues. Looked up from germline, CDR1 is KGHSY and CDR2 is FQNENV. CDR3 loop: CASSRGQYLETQYF. DNA for the CDR3: TGTGCCAGCAGCCGGGGACAGTATCTGGAGACCCAGTACTTC.

J is TRBJ1-2 and V is TRBV14; possibly TRBD1 for D (6 bases). The CDR3 is 17 amino acids. V dropped 0 bases and J dropped 5 bases, with 19 bases sitting between them. Germline CDR1 reads SGHDN; CDR2 reads FVKESK. CDR3 DNA: TGTGCCAGCAGCCAAGATGGGGAGGGGGGAACAGGGTATGGCTACACCTTC. Its protein is CASSQDGEGGTGYGYTF.

This clone was seen only a few times. The chain couples TRBV6-5 to TRBJ2-1; possibly TRBD1 or TRBD2 for D (5 bases each). Germline CDR1 is MNHEY and CDR2 is SVGAGI. The CDR3 is made up of 14 amino acids. Trimming removed 5 bases from V and 4 bases from J, with 12 bases in between. CDR3 sequence: CASSPRQRYNEQFF. Written as DNA, the CDR3 is TGTGCCAGCAGTCCGAGACAGCGGTACAATGAGCAGTTCTTC.

This clone has only a few counts. The rearrangement uses TRBV4-3 and TRBJ2-7; D possibly corresponds to TRBD1 (5 bases). Germline loops: CDR1 LGHNA, CDR2 YSLEER. V lost 0 bases, J lost 2 bases, and 11 bases lay in between. CDR3 length: 15 residues. The CDR3 loop is CASSQEFQGTYEQYF. The DNA of the CDR3 is TGCGCCAGCAGCCAAGAATTCCAGGGCACCTACGAGCAGTACTTC.

V and J are TRBV9 and TRBJ2-7; the match to TRBD1 covers 7 bases. This CDR3 comprises 15 residues. Germline lookup yields CDR1 SGDLS and CDR2 YYNGEE. The V segment lost 0 bases and the J segment 0 bases; nucleotides outside the gene matches: 3. The CDR3 sequence: CASSVAPGGSYEQYF. DNA of the CDR3: TGTGCCAGCAGCGTAGCTCCAGGGGGCTCCTACGAGCAGTACTTC.

In this sample, this clone turned up a few times. This sequence joins TRBV6-5 and TRBJ1-2, with D possibly TRBD1 on 6 matching bases. The V gene's germline CDR1 is MNHEY and CDR2 SVGAGI. The V gene lost 6 bases and the J gene lost 2 bases, with 13 bases spanning the gap. This CDR3 is 14 amino acids long. As DNA, the CDR3 is TGTGCCAGCAGGGATATTGGGGGCAACTATGGCTACACCTTC. This translates into CASRDIGGNYGYTF.

This clone was recorded a few times. This chain uses TRBV25-1 with TRBJ2-7; no clear D gene. The germline CDR1 and CDR2 sequences are MGHDK and SYGVNS. With 0 bases removed from V and 6 bases from J, the gap between germline ends came to 0 bases. The CDR3 sequence is 10 residues long. The CDR3 spells CASSEYEQYF. In DNA form, the CDR3 reads TGTGCCAGCAGTGAATACGAGCAGTACTTC.

V is TRBV11-2 and J is TRBJ2-7; 10 bases agree with TRBD2. J lost 2 bases, V lost 5 bases, and 6 bases had no gene match. Germline-derived CDR1 and CDR2 are SGHAT and FQNNGV. This CDR3 is 15 amino acids long. CDR3 bases: TGTGCCAGCAGCCTAGGACTAGCGGTCCCCTACGAGCAGTACTTC. Translating gives CASSLGLAVPYEQYF.

The chain combines TRBV9 with TRBJ1-3; no clear D gene. The V and J ends lost 3 bases and 4 bases respectively, with 8 bases between them. The germline V gene has CDR1 SGDLS and CDR2 YYNGEE. This CDR3 is built from 13 residues. The CDR3 sequence: CASSGDRGNTIYF. In DNA form, the CDR3 reads TGTGCCAGCAGCGGCGACCGGGGAAACACCATATATTTT.

The V call is TRBV10-2, the J call TRBJ2-3; 8 nucleotides line up with TRBD2. V shed 2 bases and J 2 bases; nucleotides not matched to a gene: 6. The CDR3 totals 16 residues. Germline loops: CDR1 WSHSY, CDR2 SAAADI. The CDR3, as DNA: TGCGCCAGCAGTGAGAGACGGGGGGGGACCACAGATACGCAGTATTTT. Translated, it gives CASSERRGGTTDTQYF.

The gene calls are TRBV14 and TRBJ2-7; D gene unclear. The germline CDR1 and CDR2 sequences are SGHDN and FVKESK. The CDR3 loop spans 12 amino acids. V lost 3 bases to trimming and J lost 0 bases, with 3 bases between them. The CDR3 nucleotides are TGTGCCAGCAGCCACTCCTCCTACGAGCAGTACTTC. Amino acid sequence: CASSHSSYEQYF.

The V gene is TRBV4-1, the J gene TRBJ2-1; 9 positions agree with TRBD2. The CDR3 runs to 18 residues. J was trimmed by 2 bases and V by 4 bases; bases with no gene match: 12. In germline, CDR1 is MGHRA, CDR2 YSYEKL. The CDR3: CASSPLPPSGGTYNEQFF. The CDR3 DNA sequence: TGCGCCAGCAGCCCACTCCCTCCAAGCGGGGGGACCTACAATGAGCAGTTCTTC.

The rearrangement uses TRBV6-6 and TRBJ2-5; 8 positions agree with TRBD2. The CDR3 covers 16 residues. V lost 6 bases and J lost 2; bases outside the gene matches: 11. CDR1 is MNHNY and CDR2 is SVGAGI in the germline V gene (reference sequence). CDR3 in amino acids: CASSPTRGGSQETQYF. The CDR3 DNA reads as TGTGCCAGCAGCCCTACCCGCGGGGGGTCTCAAGAGACCCAGTACTTC.

The chain uses TRBV19 and TRBJ1-4; D might be TRBD1 (5 bases). Between the trimmed V and J ends, which lost 2 bases and 6 bases, there was a span of 10 bases. This CDR3 has 14 residues. Germline CDR1 and CDR2: LNHDA and SQIVND (reference sequence). CDR3 bases: TGTGCCAGTAGTATAAGCAGGGAATATGAAAAACTGTTTTTT. Its protein is CASSISREYEKLFF.

The chain couples TRBV11-2 to TRBJ1-3; 7 bases are shared with TRBD1. With V trimmed by 2 bases and J by 2 bases, 3 bases remained unmatched. Germline CDR1 is SGHAT and CDR2 is FQNNGV. The CDR3 contains 15 residues. CDR3 nucleotides: TGTGCCAGCAGCTTAAGGGGGCAAACTGGAAACACCATATATTTT. It encodes CASSLRGQTGNTIYF.

In DNA, the CDR3 is TGTGCCAGCAGTTTGGGACCGTTTAACTATGGCTACACCTTC. Its translation is CASSLGPFNYGYTF. This chain joins TRBV27 and TRBJ1-2; weak D call: TRBD1 (5 bases). The CDR3 is made up of 14 amino acids. Germline V gene sequence: CDR1 MNHEY, CDR2 SMNVEV (reference sequence). The ends were cut back, 3 bases at V and 1 base at J, with 9 bases in the middle.

V usage is TRBV13 and J usage is TRBJ2-5; D possibly uses TRBD1 or TRBD2 (5 bases each). V was pared by 5 bases and J by 0 bases, with 10 bases between. The V gene's germline CDR1 is PRHDT and CDR2 FYEKMQ (reference sequence). The CDR3 is made up of 14 amino acids. The CDR3 DNA reads as TGTGCCAGCAGCGCGGGCAGGGACCAAGAGACCCAGTACTTC. Translated, it gives CASSAGRDQETQYF.

The chain carries TRBV21-1 and TRBJ1-5; TRBD1, as called in the table, went unchecked against the DNA. TRBV21-1 has pseudogene status. The CDR3 extends over 14 amino acids. The CDR3, as DNA: TGTGCCAGCAGCAACAGGGGGCTTTTTCAGCCCCAGCATTTT. It is translated as CASSNRGLFQPQHF.

The chain couples TRBV9 to TRBJ2-1, with D perhaps matching TRBD1 or TRBD2 (6 bases each). CDR3 size: 15 residues. With 1 base removed from V and 5 bases from J, the gap between germline ends came to 13 bases. Germline V gene data show CDR1 as SGDLS and CDR2 as YYNGEE. Here the CDR3 DNA reads TGTGCCAGCAGCGTACACCCCGGGGGCAACAATGAGCAGTTCTTC. Amino acid sequence: CASSVHPGGNNEQFF.

This chain links TRBV29-1 with TRBJ1-1; a weak D match, TRBD1 (5 bases). The CDR3 spans 14 residues. V was clipped by 6 bases and J by 1 base, with 15 bases between them. Per the germline V gene, CDR1 is SQVTM and CDR2 is ANQGSEA. CDR3 protein: CSVAGTVKNTEAFF. The CDR3 DNA follows: TGCAGCGTCGCCGGGACGGTAAAGAACACTGAAGCTTTCTTT. The entire variable domain, with the rest obtained from reference TRBV29-1 and TRBJ1-1, is as follows: SAVISQKPSRDICQRGTSLTIQCQVDSQVTMMFWYRQQPGQSLTLIATANQGSEATYESGFVIDKFPISRPNLTFSTLTVSNMSPEDSSIYLCSVAGTVKNTEAFFGQGTRLTVV.

The V and J genes are TRBV14 and TRBJ1-1; D unclear. The V end lost 1 base, the J end lost 1 base, and 4 bases lay between the germline ends. The length of the CDR3 is 13 residues. Germline-derived CDR1 and CDR2 are SGHDN and FVKESK. The CDR3 sequence is CASSQGGNTEAFF. The CDR3 DNA follows: TGTGCCAGCAGCCAAGGCGGGAACACTGAAGCTTTCTTT.